One sample yielded the 26 T cell receptor beta chains listed below, sequenced in a study of T cell responses to AZD1222 COVID-19 vaccine. TCRdb's table, derived via immunoSEQ multiplex PCR, lists solely in-frame clones and lacks some. The data contain some 130,000 clones, just over 85% of them singletons. The sequencing used peripheral blood, collected on day 0 of MenACWY control vaccination. These receptors were taken from an adult in good health.

This chain joins TRBV9 and TRBJ2-7; no clear D gene. The CDR3 spans 14 residues. Trimming left V 0 bases short and J 0 bases short, with 7 bases between. CDR1 is SGDLS, CDR2 YYNGEE, per germline. The CDR3 is CASSVGWGSYEQYF. CDR3 nucleotide sequence: TGTGCCAGCAGCGTAGGGTGGGGCTCCTACGAGCAGTACTTC.

J is TRBJ1-4 and V is TRBV9, with D perhaps matching TRBD1 (6 bases). V was trimmed by 4 bases and J by 8 bases, leaving 18 bases between them. Per the germline V gene, CDR1 is SGDLS and CDR2 is YYNGEE. The CDR3 has 15 amino acids. The CDR3 loop is CASSPRGEIREKLFF. The CDR3 region has the DNA TGTGCCAGCAGCCCGAGGGGGGAGATAAGGGAAAAACTGTTTTTT.

The chain has TRBV5-5 and TRBJ2-2, with 9 nucleotides matching TRBD1. Germline-derived CDR1 and CDR2 are SGHKS and YYEKEE (reference sequence). The CDR3 has 18 amino acids. The V gene end was trimmed by 1 base and the J gene end by 0 bases; junction bases not matched to a gene: 7. CDR3 region: CASSLLGTGPTNTGELFF. Here the CDR3 DNA reads TGTGCCAGCAGCTTGCTAGGGACAGGGCCGACGAACACCGGGGAGCTGTTTTTT.

V is TRBV30 and J is TRBJ2-1; D possibly corresponds to TRBD1 (5 bases). Trimming pared 1 base from V and 0 bases from J, leaving 13 bases between. This CDR3 is 16 amino acids long. Germline values: CDR1 GTSNPN, CDR2 SVGIG (reference sequence). CDR3 sequence (DNA): TGTGCCTGGAGTGCTAGGGGCCTAAGCTCCTACAATGAGCAGTTCTTC. Translating it yields CAWSARGLSSYNEQFF.

This chain joins TRBV28 and TRBJ1-2; TRBD1 might be the D (5 bases). This CDR3 has 14 amino acids. Trimming cost V 6 bases and J 4 bases, with 15 bases left between them. Germline lookup yields CDR1 MDHEN and CDR2 SYDVKM. CDR3: CASRHGAQLYGYTF. The CDR3, as DNA: TGTGCCAGCAGACACGGGGCACAGCTCTATGGCTACACCTTC.

The chain has TRBV29-1 and TRBJ1-2; D is uncertain. Germline CDR1 reads SQVTM; CDR2 reads ANQGSEA. The CDR3 covers 14 residues. Trimming removed 5 bases at V and 3 bases at J, with 16 bases between. CDR3 DNA sequence: TGCAGCGTTCTGGCAGGCGCTCGGGACTATGGCTACACCTTC. Encoded protein: CSVLAGARDYGYTF.

The V and J genes are TRBV6-1 and TRBJ2-7; 10 positions agree with TRBD2. V lost 1 base to trimming and J lost 5 bases; unmatched junction nucleotides: 5. CDR1 is MNHNS, CDR2 SASEGT, per germline. The CDR3 has 15 amino acids. This CDR3 is CASSEGGSGRNEQYF. The DNA of the CDR3 is TGTGCCAGCAGTGAAGGGGGTAGCGGGAGGAACGAGCAGTACTTC.

The rearrangement uses TRBV9 and TRBJ1-5; D unresolved. This CDR3 contains 17 residues. Germline CDR1 SGDLS, CDR2 YYNGEE. V was cut by 4 bases and J by 1 base, with 18 bases left in between. Here the CDR3 reads CASSPREKGSSNQPQHF. CDR3 nucleotides: TGTGCCAGCAGCCCGCGAGAGAAAGGGTCGAGCAATCAGCCCCAGCATTTT.

This chain joins TRBV7-2 and TRBJ2-7, with D possibly matching TRBD1 (5 bases). CDR1 is SGHTA and CDR2 is FQGNSA in the germline V gene. This CDR3 is 18 amino acids long. The ends were cut back, 2 bases at V and 5 bases at J, with 25 bases in the middle. The CDR3 region has the DNA TGTGCCAGCAGCTTATTGGGCCGGATGGGGCAGGGTGGCGACGAGCAGTACTTC. Its protein is CASSLLGRMGQGGDEQYF.

The chain has TRBV30 and TRBJ1-6, with D possibly matching TRBD1 (5 bases). The V gene's germline CDR1 is GTSNPN and CDR2 SVGIG (reference sequence). The V gene lost 4 bases and the J gene lost 7 bases, with 11 bases spanning the gap. The CDR3 extends over 13 amino acids. The DNA for the CDR3 is TGTGCCTGGACGCGGACATGGAATTCACCCCTCCACTTT. It encodes CAWTRTWNSPLHF. The full variable domain, its missing parts supplied by reference TRBV30 and TRBJ1-6, is SQTIHQWPATLVQPVGSPLSLECTVEGTSNPNLYWYRQAAGRGLQLLFYSVGIGQISSEVPQNLSASRPQDRQFILSSKKLLLSDSGFYLCAWTRTWNSPLHFGNGTRLTVT.

V gene TRBV7-9 combines with J gene TRBJ1-2; D unclear. Trimming cost V 5 bases and J 8 bases, with 15 bases left between them. The CDR3 is made up of 13 amino acids. Germline V gene lookup returns CDR1 SEHNR and CDR2 FQNEAQ (reference sequence). This chain's CDR3 is CASSREWEEGYTF. In DNA form, the CDR3 reads TGTGCCAGCAGCCGCGAATGGGAGGAGGGCTACACCTTC.

This clone was seen once. The V call is TRBV18, the J call TRBJ2-7; no reliable D call. CDR1 and CDR2 (germline): KGHSH, LQKENI. This CDR3 is built from 14 residues. V gave up 0 bases and J gave up 5 bases, with 11 bases separating them. The CDR3 coding sequence is TGTGCCAGCTCACCACCCCACCCTATAGACGAGCAGTACTTC. The encoded protein is CASSPPHPIDEQYF.

J is TRBJ1-4 and V is TRBV28; possibly TRBD1 for D (6 bases). The CDR3 sequence is 12 residues long. V was cut by 10 bases and J by 10 bases, with 16 bases left in between. Germline CDR1 is MDHEN and CDR2 is SYDVKM. The CDR3 reads CATGGGPSKLFF. For the CDR3, the DNA is TGTGCCACCGGGGGGGGGCCGTCAAAACTGTTTTTT. The complete variable domain, with remaining parts taken from reference TRBV28 and TRBJ1-4, reads DVKVTQSSRYLVKRTGEKVFLECVQDMDHENMFWYRQDPGLGLRLIYFSYDVKMKEKGDIPEGYSVSREKKERFSLILESASTNQTSMYLCATGGGPSKLFFGSGTQLSVL.

The CDR3 spells CASSPRGDSGNTIYF. The CDR3 nucleotides read TGTGCCAGCTCACCTAGGGGCGACTCTGGAAACACCATATATTTT. The gene calls are TRBV18 and TRBJ1-3, with D tentatively TRBD1 (5 bases). CDR1 KGHSH and CDR2 LQKENI come from the germline V gene. Trimming removed 3 bases from V and 0 bases from J, with 9 bases in between. The CDR3 is 15 amino acids.

In its sample, this clone was seen a few times. The J gene is TRBJ2-3, the V gene TRBV20-1; D not resolved. The CDR3 is 10 amino acids. Germline assignment: CDR1 DFQATT and CDR2 SNEGSKA (reference sequence). Trimming took 7 bases from V and 6 from J, leaving 8 bases between them. CDR3 in amino acids: CSVDSDTQYF. CDR3 nucleotides: TGCAGTGTTGATTCTGATACGCAGTATTTT.

This clone showed up just once. This chain uses TRBV7-3 with TRBJ2-1, with 11 bases lining up with TRBD2. Per germline, CDR1 SGHTA and CDR2 FQGTGA. The CDR3 sequence is 15 residues long. The ends lost 1 base at V and 9 bases at J; junction bases unmatched: 5. CDR3 residues: CASSLRALAGAEQFF. CDR3 sequence (DNA): TGTGCCAGCAGCTTAAGGGCACTAGCGGGAGCTGAGCAGTTCTTC.

V usage is TRBV9 and J usage is TRBJ1-1; tentatively, D is TRBD1 (6 bases). The CDR3 contains 15 residues. V lost 0 bases, J lost 0 bases, and 9 bases lay in between. CDR1 and CDR2 from the germline V gene are SGDLS and YYNGEE. CDR3 loop: CASSVEGDMNTEAFF. The CDR3 DNA follows: TGTGCCAGCAGCGTAGAGGGGGACATGAACACTGAAGCTTTCTTT.

J is TRBJ2-2 and V is TRBV5-1; either TRBD1 or TRBD2 may supply D (5 bases each). Trimming took 7 bases from V and 2 from J, leaving 9 bases between them. The length of the CDR3 is 13 residues. CDR1 and CDR2 from the germline V gene are SGHRS and YFSETQ. CDR3 DNA sequence: TGCGCCAGCCGGGGACCAAACACCGGGGAGCTGTTTTTT. It specifies CASRGPNTGELFF. Using reference TRBV5-1 and TRBJ2-2 for the parts outside the CDR3, the full variable domain is KAGVTQTPRYLIKTRGQQVTLSCSPISGHRSVSWYQQTPGQGLQFLFEYFSETQRNKGNFPGRFSGRQFSNSRSEMNVSTLELGDSALYLCASRGPNTGELFFGEGSRLTVL.

This clone has only one observation. This chain connects TRBV2 to TRBJ2-1; D not certain. This CDR3 is built from 15 residues. The V gene lost 3 bases and the J gene lost 0 bases, with 9 bases spanning the gap. The germline V gene encodes CDR1 SNHLY and CDR2 FYNNEI. CDR3 sequence reads: CASSDKQSSYNEQFF. The CDR3 DNA reads TGTGCCAGCAGTGATAAACAGAGCTCCTACAATGAGCAGTTCTTC.

The chain has TRBV5-1 and TRBJ1-4; D possibly corresponds to TRBD1 (5 bases). The germline gives CDR1 SGHRS, CDR2 YFSETQ. This CDR3 has 16 amino acids. The ends were cut back, 5 bases at V and 0 bases at J, with 14 bases in the middle. This chain's CDR3 is CASRYQGISTNEKLFF. The CDR3, as DNA: TGCGCCAGCAGATACCAGGGTATTTCAACTAATGAAAAACTGTTTTTT. The complete variable domain, with remaining parts taken from reference TRBV5-1 and TRBJ1-4, reads KAGVTQTPRYLIKTRGQQVTLSCSPISGHRSVSWYQQTPGQGLQFLFEYFSETQRNKGNFPGRFSGRQFSNSRSEMNVSTLELGDSALYLCASRYQGISTNEKLFFGSGTQLSVL.

This clone was observed a single time. The chain uses TRBV21-1 and TRBJ1-5. TRBV21-1 represents a pseudogene. There are 14 residues in the CDR3. The CDR3 reads CASSKGGVSQPQHF. As DNA, the CDR3 is TGTGCCAGCAGCAAGGGGGGTGTTTCTCAGCCCCAGCATTTT.

The sample holds a few counts of this clone. The chain links TRBV9 to TRBJ2-1, with 9 bases that match TRBD2. The CDR3 loop spans 16 amino acids. V lost 4 bases to trimming and J lost 10 bases; unmatched junction nucleotides: 15. Germline CDR1 is SGDLS and CDR2 is YYNGEE. CDR3: CASSLRGGLATIEQFF. In DNA form, the CDR3 reads TGTGCCAGCAGCTTACGTGGGGGACTAGCCACTATCGAGCAGTTCTTC. Drawing the rest from reference TRBV9 and TRBJ2-1, the complete variable domain is DSGVTQTPKHLITATGQRVTLRCSPRSGDLSVYWYQQSLDQGLQFLIQYYNGEERAKGNILERFSAQQFPDLHSELNLSSLELGDSALYFCASSLRGGLATIEQFFGPGTRLTVL.

The V and J genes are TRBV6-1 and TRBJ1-1, with D unclear. Trimming cost V 3 bases and J 7 bases, with 12 bases left between them. The CDR3 sequence is 13 residues long. CDR1 and CDR2 (germline): MNHNS, SASEGT. CDR3 sequence reads: CASSDLGAYEAFF. The CDR3 DNA reads TGTGCCAGCAGTGATTTGGGCGCCTATGAAGCTTTCTTT.

The chain is built from TRBV7-3 and TRBJ1-1, with a weak D call TRBD1 (6 bases). The CDR3 extends over 14 amino acids. CDR1 and CDR2 (germline): SGHTA, FQGTGA. The V gene lost 2 bases and the J gene lost 1 base, with 8 bases spanning the gap. The CDR3 region is CASSLGGQNTEAFF. Here the CDR3 DNA reads TGTGCCAGCAGCTTAGGGGGGCAGAACACTGAAGCTTTCTTT.

The rearrangement uses TRBV18 and TRBJ1-3; 7 bases match TRBD1. Looked up from germline, CDR1 is KGHSH and CDR2 is LQKENI. The V gene end was trimmed by 3 bases and the J gene end by 0 bases; junction bases not matched to a gene: 5. This CDR3 region has 16 residues. The CDR3 loop reads CASSPSTGSSGNTIYF. The CDR3 DNA is TGTGCCAGCTCACCCTCGACAGGGAGCTCTGGAAACACCATATATTTT.

In this sample, this clone turned up once. The rearrangement joins TRBV6-5 to TRBJ2-3; 8 nucleotides align to TRBD2. This CDR3 is 15 amino acids long. V lost 5 bases and J lost 4; bases outside the gene matches: 8. Germline values: CDR1 MNHEY, CDR2 SVGAGI. Written as DNA, the CDR3 is TGTGCCAGCAGTCCCGGGACTAGGATCCCAGATACGCAGTATTTT. Protein product: CASSPGTRIPDTQYF.